This T cell receptor beta chain is drawn from a study of blood T cell repertoires in COVID-19. The CDR3 consists of 16 residues. Germline CDR1 and CDR2: MNHEY and SVGAGI. The junction had 6 bases not matched to a gene; V was cut back by 2 bases and J by 3 bases. Here immunoSEQ multiplex PCR was the method, and the copy in TCRdb shows in-frame clones only, minus some. The table lists 200,000 to 250,000 clones, about 87% of them singletons. Participants' reported clinical history set cohort assignment. This clonotype originated in a woman aged 25 to 39 who had recovered from COVID-19. Sequenced sample: PBMCs or T cells enriched from blood (not recorded which). This rearrangement joins TRBV6-5 to TRBJ1-4; 7 bases are a match to TRBD1. CDR3 bases: TGTGCCAGCAGTTACGAAGGGGGCGCAGCTAATGAAAAACTGTTTTTT. Translating gives CASSYEGGAANEKLFF.